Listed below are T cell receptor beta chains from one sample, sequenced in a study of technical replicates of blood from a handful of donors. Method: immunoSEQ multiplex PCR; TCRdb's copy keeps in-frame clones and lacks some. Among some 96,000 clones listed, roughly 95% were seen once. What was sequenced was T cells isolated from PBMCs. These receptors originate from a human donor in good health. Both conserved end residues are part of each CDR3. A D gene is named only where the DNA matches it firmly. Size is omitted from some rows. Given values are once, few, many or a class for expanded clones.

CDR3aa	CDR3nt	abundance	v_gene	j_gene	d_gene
CAISALNAGGNEQFF	TGTGCCATCAGTGCATTGAATGCAGGGGGCAATGAGCAGTTCTTC	-	TRBV10-3	TRBJ2-1	TRBD1
CASSTRQRPVNEQFF	TGCGCCAGCAGCACACGACAGCGCCCCGTCAATGAGCAGTTCTTC	once	TRBV5-1	TRBJ2-1	-
CASSPPSSGGGTQYF	TGTGCCAGCTCACCACCGAGTAGCGGGGGAGGTACGCAGTATTTT	-	TRBV18	TRBJ2-3	TRBD2
CASSESDRRDQPQHF	TGTGCCAGCAGTGAATCGGACAGGAGGGATCAGCCCCAGCATTTT	-	TRBV6-1	TRBJ1-5	TRBD1
CASSFPGQGVEAQHF	TGTGCCAGCAGCTTTCCGGGACAGGGAGTGGAGGCCCAGCATTTT	-	TRBV5-6	TRBJ1-5	TRBD1
CASSPLAGDNEQFF	TGTGCCAGCAGCCCGCTAGCGGGGGACAATGAGCAGTTCTTC	-	TRBV5-6	TRBJ2-1	TRBD2
CASSSPPVGPGYNEQFF	TGTGCCAGCAGCTCCCCCCCAGTGGGCCCAGGTTACAATGAGCAGTTCTTC	-	TRBV9	TRBJ2-1	-
CASSGQSGSPLHF	TGTGCCAGCAGCGGCCAGTCGGGGTCACCCCTCCACTTT	-	TRBV7-9	TRBJ1-6	-
CASSGGGTEAFF	TGTGCCAGCAGCGGGGGTGGGACTGAAGCTTTCTTT	-	TRBV19	TRBJ1-1	-
CASSLSGTSSHEQFF	TGTGCCAGCTCACTTTCCGGGACTAGTTCACATGAGCAGTTCTTC	-	TRBV18	TRBJ2-1	TRBD2
CASSPDNPGYTF	TGTGCCAGCTCACCGGACAATCCTGGCTACACCTTC	-	TRBV18	TRBJ1-2	-
CASSLGGRARLVGPLSYYEQYF	TGTGCCAGCAGCTTAGGTGGGAGGGCCCGGTTGGTGGGCCCCCTTTCCTACTACGAGCAGTACTTC	-	TRBV7-6	TRBJ2-7	TRBD2
CAWRSGGSERDTGNTIYF	TGTGCCTGGAGGAGTGGCGGTAGTGAACGGGACACTGGAAACACCATATATTTT	once	TRBV30	TRBJ1-3	-
CASSLGTGGGLSYNEQFF	TGTGCCAGCAGTCTTGGGACAGGGGGCGGTTTATCCTACAATGAGCAGTTCTTC	-	TRBV6-4	TRBJ2-1	TRBD1
CASTEAGAYYEQYF	TGTGCCAGCACGGAGGCGGGAGCATACTACGAGCAGTACTTC	-	TRBV2	TRBJ2-7	TRBD2
CASSPMTATYGYTF	TGTGCCAGCAGCCCTATGACAGCCACCTATGGCTACACCTTC	-	TRBV27	TRBJ1-2	-
CASKGVGAVFSYEQYF	TGCGCCAGCAAAGGGGTAGGGGCGGTGTTCTCCTACGAGCAGTACTTC	-	TRBV4-1	TRBJ2-7	-
CASSLYYLQQGAPGELFF	TGTGCCAGCAGCTTGTACTATCTACAACAGGGGGCGCCCGGGGAGCTGTTTTTT	once	TRBV28	TRBJ2-2	TRBD1
CASSLGAYYEQYF	TGCGCCAGCAGCTTGGGGGCCTATTACGAGCAGTACTTC	-	TRBV5-1	TRBJ2-7	-
CAWFYRGTGQFF	TGTGCCTGGTTTTACAGGGGAACCGGGCAGTTCTTC	-	TRBV30	TRBJ2-1	TRBD1
CASSVATGGYNEQFF	TGTGCCAGCAGCGTAGCAACAGGGGGTTACAATGAGCAGTTCTTC	-	TRBV9	TRBJ2-1	TRBD1
CASSPWDRMHNEQFF	TGTGCCAGCAGTCCCTGGGACAGAATGCACAATGAGCAGTTCTTC	-	TRBV6-5	TRBJ2-1	TRBD1
CASHPVSVAGTFYGYTF	TGCGCCAGCCACCCAGTATCGGTCGCCGGGACATTCTATGGCTACACCTTC	once	TRBV4-1	TRBJ1-2	-
CASKKGRDQPQHF	TGTGCCAGTAAAAAGGGGCGAGATCAGCCCCAGCATTTT	-	TRBV19	TRBJ1-5	-
CASSQEPARQNTGELFF	TGTGCCAGCAGCCAAGAACCCGCGCGACAGAACACCGGGGAGCTGTTTTTT	-	TRBV14	TRBJ2-2	-
CAIPYAADTQYF	TGTGCCATCCCTTACGCGGCAGATACGCAGTATTTT	-	TRBV7-2	TRBJ2-3	-
CASSLSTDTQYF	TGTGCCAGCAGCCTGTCCACAGATACGCAGTATTTT	-	TRBV5-4	TRBJ2-3	-
CASSRRGWDTGELFF	TGTGCCAGCAGCCGGCGGGGTTGGGACACCGGGGAGCTGTTTTTT	-	TRBV27	TRBJ2-2	-
CASRKEWRVNTEAFF	TGTGCCAGCAGGAAAGAGTGGCGGGTAAACACTGAAGCTTTCTTT	-	TRBV6-5	TRBJ1-1	-
CASSYLKWSTEAFF	TGTGCCAGCAGTTACCTAAAGTGGAGCACTGAAGCTTTCTTT	-	TRBV6-5	TRBJ1-1	-
CASGGQGNYGYTF	TGCGCCAGCGGGGGACAGGGTAACTATGGCTACACCTTC	-	TRBV10-2	TRBJ1-2	TRBD1
CASSPGTSGSNTGELFF	TGTGCCAGTAGTCCAGGGACTAGCGGGAGCAACACCGGGGAGCTGTTTTTT	-	TRBV19	TRBJ2-2	TRBD2
CASSKLAGGLNEQFF	TGTGCCAGCAGCAAGCTAGCGGGGGGGCTCAATGAGCAGTTCTTC	-	TRBV9	TRBJ2-1	TRBD2
CASSLSRLWRVSSYEQYF	TGTGCTAGCAGCTTATCACGTCTCTGGAGGGTGAGCTCCTACGAGCAGTACTTC	-	TRBV7-7	TRBJ2-7	-
CASSPPRWDQRGITGELFF	TGTGCCAGCAGCCCACCTCGTTGGGATCAGCGGGGGATCACCGGGGAGCTGTTTTTT	-	TRBV11-3	TRBJ2-2	TRBD2
CATSRDALQGRSTGELFF	TGTGCCACCAGCAGAGACGCCCTGCAGGGAAGAAGCACCGGGGAGCTGTTTTTT	-	TRBV15	TRBJ2-2	-
CAISVGGDYGYTF	TGTGCCATCTCGGTTGGCGGGGACTATGGCTACACCTTC	-	TRBV10-3	TRBJ1-2	-
CAIKDGQGLNTEAFF	TGTGCCATCAAAGACGGACAGGGATTGAACACTGAAGCTTTCTTT	once	TRBV10-3	TRBJ1-1	TRBD1
CATSREDTQETQYF	TGTGCCACCAGCAGAGAGGACACCCAAGAGACCCAGTACTTC	once	TRBV15	TRBJ2-5	-
CASSLGPQYQETQYF	TGTGCCAGCAGCTTGGGCCCCCAGTACCAAGAGACCCAGTACTTC	-	TRBV5-6	TRBJ2-5	-
CATHHGLGRYNEQFF	TGCGCCACCCACCACGGACTAGGCCGATACAATGAGCAGTTCTTC	-	TRBV5-1	TRBJ2-1	TRBD2
CASSPGTAAYEQYF	TGTGCCAGCAGCCCCGGGACAGCCGCCTACGAGCAGTACTTC	-	TRBV28	TRBJ2-7	TRBD1